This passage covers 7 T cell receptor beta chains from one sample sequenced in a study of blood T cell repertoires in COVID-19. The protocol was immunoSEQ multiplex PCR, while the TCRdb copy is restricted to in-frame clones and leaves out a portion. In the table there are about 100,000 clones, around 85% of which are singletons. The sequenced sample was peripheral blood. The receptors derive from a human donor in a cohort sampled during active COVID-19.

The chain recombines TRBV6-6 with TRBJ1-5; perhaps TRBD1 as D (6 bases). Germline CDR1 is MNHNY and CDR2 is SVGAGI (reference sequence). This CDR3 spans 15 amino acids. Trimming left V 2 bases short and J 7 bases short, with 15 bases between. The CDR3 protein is CASSYGSGGDQPQHF. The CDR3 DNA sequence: TGTGCCAGCAGTTACGGCTCGGGGGGCGACCAGCCCCAGCATTTT.

CDR3 sequence (DNA): TGTGCCAGCAGTCGCCGGGAAACCTACGAGCAGTACTTC. Its translation: CASSRRETYEQYF. This chain uses TRBV27 with TRBJ2-7; D possibly corresponds to TRBD2 (5 bases). V lost 5 bases, J lost 2 bases, and 10 bases lay in between. Germline CDR1 and CDR2: MNHEY and SMNVEV (reference sequence). The CDR3 length is 13 residues.

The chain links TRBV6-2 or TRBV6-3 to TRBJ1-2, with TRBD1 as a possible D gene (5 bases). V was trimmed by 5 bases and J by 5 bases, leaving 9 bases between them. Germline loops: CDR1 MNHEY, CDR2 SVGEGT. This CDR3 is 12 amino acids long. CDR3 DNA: TGTGCCAGCAGTCGAGCAGGGTATGGCTACACCTTC. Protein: CASSRAGYGYTF.

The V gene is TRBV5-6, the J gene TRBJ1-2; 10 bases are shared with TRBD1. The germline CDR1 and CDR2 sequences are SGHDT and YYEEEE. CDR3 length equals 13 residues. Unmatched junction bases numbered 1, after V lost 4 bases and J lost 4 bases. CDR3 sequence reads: CASSRDRGYGYTF. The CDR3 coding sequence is TGTGCCAGCAGCCGGGACAGGGGCTATGGCTACACCTTC. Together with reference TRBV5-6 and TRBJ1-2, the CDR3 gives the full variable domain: DAGVTQSPTHLIKTRGQQVTLRCSPKSGHDTVSWYQQALGQGPQFIFQYYEEEERQRGNFPDRFSGHQFPNYSSELNVNALLLGDSALYLCASSRDRGYGYTFGSGTRLTVV.

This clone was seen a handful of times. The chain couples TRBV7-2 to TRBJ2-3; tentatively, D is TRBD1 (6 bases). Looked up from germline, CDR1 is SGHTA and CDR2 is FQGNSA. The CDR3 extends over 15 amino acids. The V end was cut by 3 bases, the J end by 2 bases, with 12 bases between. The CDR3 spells CASSLVGGTTDTQYF. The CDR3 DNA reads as TGTGCCAGCAGCTTGGTAGGGGGAACCACAGATACGCAGTATTTT.

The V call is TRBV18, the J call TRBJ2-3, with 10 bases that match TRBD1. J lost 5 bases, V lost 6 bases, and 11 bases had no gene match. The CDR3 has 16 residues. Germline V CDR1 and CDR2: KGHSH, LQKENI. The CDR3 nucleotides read TGTGCCAGCTCCCACCGTTCGAGGGACAGGGGAGATACGCAGTATTTT. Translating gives CASSHRSRDRGDTQYF. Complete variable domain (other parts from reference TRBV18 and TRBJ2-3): NAGVMQNPRHLVRRRGQEARLRCSPMKGHSHVYWYRQLPEEGLKFMVYLQKENIIDESGMPKERFSAEFPKEGPSILRIQQVVRGDSAAYFCASSHRSRDRGDTQYFGPGTRLTVL.

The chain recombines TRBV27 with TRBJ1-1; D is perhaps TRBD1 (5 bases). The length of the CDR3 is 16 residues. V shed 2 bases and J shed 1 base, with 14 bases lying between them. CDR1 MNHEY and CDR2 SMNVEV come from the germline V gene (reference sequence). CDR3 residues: CASSLVRGMQNTEAFF. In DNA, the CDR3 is TGTGCCAGCAGTTTAGTCCGGGGGATGCAGAACACTGAAGCTTTCTTT.